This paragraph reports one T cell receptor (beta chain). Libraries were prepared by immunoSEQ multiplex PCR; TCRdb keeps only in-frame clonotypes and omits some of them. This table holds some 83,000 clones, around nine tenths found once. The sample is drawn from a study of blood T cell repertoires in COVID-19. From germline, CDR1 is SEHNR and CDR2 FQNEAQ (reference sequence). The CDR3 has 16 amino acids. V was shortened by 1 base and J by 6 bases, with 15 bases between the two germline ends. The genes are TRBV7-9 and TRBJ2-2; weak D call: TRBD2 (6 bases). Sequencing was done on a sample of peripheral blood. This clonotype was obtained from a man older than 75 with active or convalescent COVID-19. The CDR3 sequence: CASSLVGGGRAGELFF. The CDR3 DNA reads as TGTGCCAGCAGCTTAGTCGGGGGAGGACGAGCCGGGGAGCTGTTTTTT. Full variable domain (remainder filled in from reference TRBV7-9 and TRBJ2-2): DTGVSQNPRHKITKRGQNVTFRCDPISEHNRLYWYRQTLGQGPEFLTYFQNEAQLEKSRLLSDRFSAERPKGSFSTLEIQRTEQGDSAMYLCASSLVGGGRAGELFFGEGSRLTVL.